This T cell receptor (beta chain) appears in the sequencing data of a study of vaccination effects on CD4 cells after COVID-19. In the case of this clone: Its specificity is not known.

Sequencing followed a ViraFEST assay step that expanded antigen-specific CD4+ T cells with viral peptide pools. Isolating CD4+ T cells followed approximately 10 days of culture. PCR-confirmed SARS-CoV-2 infection occurred in the person between March and December 2020. Subjects were given two BNT162b2 or mRNA-1273 vaccine doses. Only in-frame clones appear in the TCRdb table, and some are missing; sequencing was by immunoSEQ multiplex PCR. The repertoire includes approximately 16,000 clones, around 75% of them detected once, and around 23% sits in the top ten. V was clipped by 3 bases and J by 8 bases, with 18 bases between them. The CDR3 covers 15 residues. The germline V gene has CDR1 KGHDR and CDR2 SFDVKD.

This specimen was CD4+ T cells from PBMCs cultured with HCoV-NL63 spike peptides, taken after COVID-19 vaccination. This TCR was recovered from a human donor who had a prior SARS-CoV-2 infection. V and J are TRBV24-1 and TRBJ1-2, with D tentatively TRBD1 (5 bases). CDR3 sequence: CATSDATPGGKGYTF. The CDR3 DNA follows: TGTGCCACCAGTGATGCAACCCCCGGGGGGAAGGGCTACACCTTC.